These 16 T cell receptor beta chains originate from one sample sequenced in a study of T-cell reconstitution after alpha-beta-depleted transplantation in children (dated by TCRdb to 2016 to 2017). The sample's treatment or condition label, in plain terms: allogeneic hematopoietic cell transplantation with graft depleted of TCRalphabeta T cells and CD19 B cells. Library prep was done by PCR. Instrument used: Illumina HiSeq 2500. TCR libraries were prepared with molecular barcoding, using unique molecular identifiers to normalize TCRbeta repertoire quantification. Through fastp at Q25 and MiXCR, TCRdb rebuilt clones from the public reads, retaining in-frame beta chains. One record per CDR3 amino acid sequence lists the most common genes and DNA. The sample profile shows about 500,000 distinct CDR3 sequences; 11% of them were found once. Jointly, the top ten make up 12% to 15% of the sample. Sequencing used PBMCs, mostly from graft donor cells, obtained 180 days after TCRalphabeta/CD19-depleted stem cell transplant. These receptors were collected from a female patient aged 2-9 years who had a stem cell transplant for aplastic anemia, so the T cells may come from the graft donor.

In this sample, this clonotype turned up a few times. The V call is TRBV20-1, the J call TRBJ1-1; 8 bases agree with TRBD1. Germline-derived CDR1 and CDR2 are DFQATT and SNEGSKA (reference sequence). The CDR3 is 12 amino acids. Losses at the gene ends were 3 bases for V and 7 bases for J; bases not matched to a gene: 4. The CDR3 coding sequence is TGCAGTGCTAGGGGACAGGTGGATGAAGCTTTCTTT. Its translation: CSARGQVDEAFF.

CDR3 in DNA: TGTGCCAGCAGGAGGAGACAGGGCGTGACTGGGGCCAACGTCCTGACTTTC. Its translation: CASRRRQGVTGANVLTF. The chain couples TRBV7-9 to TRBJ2-6, with 7 bases that match TRBD1. The CDR3 runs 17 residues. V lost 6 bases and J lost 2; bases outside the gene matches: 10. The germline V gene has CDR1 SEHNR and CDR2 FQNEAQ (reference sequence).

V is TRBV27 and J is TRBJ2-7; perhaps TRBD2 as D (7 bases). The germline V gene encodes CDR1 MNHEY and CDR2 SMNVEV (reference sequence). V lost 5 bases and J 6 bases, leaving 14 bases between the germline ends. CDR3 length: 13 amino acids. CDR3 protein: CASSRSGGAEQYV. As DNA, the CDR3 is TGTGCCAGCAGTCGCTCGGGGGGCGCCGAGCAGTACGTC.

The table lists this clonotype with a few counts. The chain is built from TRBV19 and TRBJ1-5; D is possibly TRBD1 (6 bases). V was pared by 6 bases and J by 0 bases, with 18 bases between. Looked up from germline, CDR1 is LNHDA and CDR2 is SQIVND (reference sequence). CDR3 length equals 17 residues. In nucleotides, the CDR3 is TGTGCCAGTAGCCTTTCTTCGGGACACCGTAGCAATCAGCCCCAGCATTTT. Protein sequence: CASSLSSGHRSNQPQHF.

This clonotype has a handful of counts. The J gene is TRBJ2-2, the V gene TRBV29-1; unclear D gene. CDR1 SQVTM and CDR2 ANQGSEA come from the germline V gene. This CDR3 region has 14 residues. The germline V and J ends were trimmed by 3 bases and 2 bases, with 10 bases remaining between them. The CDR3 nucleotides read TGCAGCGTTGAGGGCAGGAGAAACACCGGGGAGCTGTTTTTT. Translating gives CSVEGRRNTGELFF.

This clonotype was seen more than once but under ten times. The V call is TRBV2, the J call TRBJ2-7; D perhaps matches TRBD1 (5 bases). V lost 3 bases, J lost 4 bases, and 16 bases lay in between. CDR1 is SNHLY and CDR2 is FYNNEI in the germline V gene. The CDR3 totals 15 residues. This CDR3 is CASSEPRAGWYEQYV. The DNA for the CDR3 is TGTGCCAGCAGTGAGCCCCGGGCAGGGTGGTACGAGCAGTACGTC.

The gene calls are TRBV7-2 and TRBJ2-1, with a possible D match to TRBD2 (6 bases). Germline-derived CDR1 and CDR2 are SGHTA and FQGNSA. V was cut by 3 bases and J by 10 bases, with 19 bases left in between. CDR3 length: 15 amino acids. The CDR3 DNA sequence: TGTGCCAGCAGCTTGGGGCTTCAGGGAGGCCACGAGCAGTTCTTC. Protein: CASSLGLQGGHEQFF. The full variable domain, its missing parts supplied by reference TRBV7-2 and TRBJ2-1, is GAGVSQSPSNKVTEKGKDVELRCDPISGHTALYWYRQSLGQGLEFLIYFQGNSAPDKSGLPSDRFSAERTGGSVSTLTIQRTQQEDSAVYLCASSLGLQGGHEQFFGPGTRLTVL.

This clonotype was seen ten or more times. The V call is TRBV29-1, the J call TRBJ2-7; 8 nucleotides line up with TRBD1. Germline assignment: CDR1 SQVTM and CDR2 ANQGSEA. This CDR3 spans 13 amino acids. Trimming at V came to 1 base and at J to 2 bases, leaving 1 base not matched to a gene. The CDR3, as DNA: TGCAGCGTTGAAGCGGGACAGGCCTACGAGCAGTACTTC. Translation gives CSVEAGQAYEQYF.

The rearrangement uses TRBV7-9 and TRBJ1-5; TRBD1 aligns across 9 bases. Germline V lookup: CDR1 SEHNR, CDR2 FQNEAQ (reference sequence). The ends lost 5 bases at V and 8 bases at J; junction bases unmatched: 10. There are 15 residues in the CDR3. CDR3 in DNA: TGTGCCAGCAGCGGCCGGGACAGGGAGATGGAGCCCCAGCATTTT. Residues: CASSGRDREMEPQHF.

The sample holds a few counts of this clonotype. The rearrangement uses TRBV7-9 and TRBJ1-2; TRBD1 might be the D (6 bases). The CDR3 runs 17 residues. Germline V gives CDR1 SEHNR, CDR2 FQNEAQ (reference sequence). The V end was cut by 1 base, the J end by 2 bases, with 17 bases between. The CDR3 DNA reads as TGTGCCAGCAGCTTAGGTACAGGGTTTGCCCTCAACTATGGCTACACCTTC. Its protein product is CASSLGTGFALNYGYTF.

This chain connects TRBV29-1 to TRBJ1-2; TRBD1 matches at 8 bases. There are 14 residues in the CDR3. The germline V gene has CDR1 SQVTM and CDR2 ANQGSEA. V dropped 1 base and J dropped 4; count of bases not matched to a gene: 5. The CDR3 region is CSVEADRDFYGYTF. The CDR3 DNA reads as TGCAGCGTTGAAGCGGACAGGGATTTCTATGGCTACACCTTC.

The count of this clonotype is one. The CDR3 DNA reads TGCAGCGTCACGGGACTAGCGGGAATCAATGAGCAGTTCTTC. It yields the protein CSVTGLAGINEQFF. This chain uses TRBV29-1 with TRBJ2-1; the match to TRBD2 covers 13 bases. This CDR3 is built from 14 residues. The J segment lost 6 bases and the V segment lost 6 bases, leaving 5 bases of the junction unmatched. CDR1 and CDR2 from the germline V gene are SQVTM and ANQGSEA.

The V and J genes are TRBV19 and TRBJ2-1, with 11 bases aligning to TRBD1. Germline V gives CDR1 LNHDA, CDR2 SQIVND (reference sequence). CDR3 length: 15 residues. J was trimmed by 3 bases and V by 5 bases; bases with no gene match: 3. The chain's CDR3 is CASSSDRGLYNEQFF. The CDR3 bases are TGTGCCAGTAGTTCGGACAGGGGGCTCTACAATGAGCAGTTCTTC.

There are many counts of this clonotype. One end of the junction does not line up with germline, which may come from a read error. The rearrangement uses TRBV20-1 and TRBJ2-5; tentatively, D is TRBD2 (6 bases). The CDR3 extends over 10 amino acids. Germline V lookup: CDR1 DFQATT, CDR2 SNEGSKA (reference sequence). The CDR3 sequence is CSVSPGLRHF. CDR3 coding DNA: TGCAGTGTTTCTCCGGGACTCCGGCACTTC.

The CDR3 DNA is TGTGCCAGCAGCCGCCCCACGCGGGAGGGCCTGCACACAGATACGCAGTATTTT. Translation: CASSRPTREGLHTDTQYF. J is TRBJ2-3 and V is TRBV5-6, with 9 bases fitting TRBD2. CDR1 is SGHDT and CDR2 is YYEEEE in the germline V gene. The CDR3 spans 18 residues. Unmatched junction bases numbered 14, after V lost 4 bases and J lost 2 bases.

This clonotype was observed at least ten times. The V gene is TRBV7-2, the J gene TRBJ2-3, with D tentatively TRBD1 (6 bases). The CDR3 runs to 17 residues. Germline V CDR1 and CDR2: SGHTA, FQGNSA. Deletions cut 2 bases from V and 0 bases from J, with 15 bases between. This chain's CDR3 is CASSLNRKQGSTDTQYF. The CDR3 DNA follows: TGTGCCAGCAGCTTAAACCGAAAACAGGGAAGCACAGATACGCAGTATTTT.